This TCR beta chain derives from a study of blood T cell repertoires in COVID-19. Looking at the study overall: The United States, Italy and Spain provided the acute and convalescent COVID-19 samples. In each case, the material was cDNA or gDNA derived from T cells, B-cell-depleted T cells, or PBMCs.

This CDR3 has 13 residues. CDR1 is KGHSH, CDR2 LQKENI, per germline. Trimming removed 3 bases at V and 2 bases at J, with 8 bases between. Per the original methods: Amplification of reference gene primers was used by the study to estimate nucleated cell counts. Sequencing used immunoSEQ multiplex PCR; TCRdb keeps in-frame clones, though not all of them. The DNA gave D and trimming, while V, J and clone size come from that table. Seen here are under 110,000 clones, roughly nine tenths observed once, and the top ten hold 17%. Sequenced material: peripheral blood. This TCR came from a man aged 45-65 years with acute or convalescent COVID-19. The chain links TRBV18 to TRBJ2-7; no clear D gene. The CDR3 DNA is TGTGCCAGCTCACCGCCGAGAACCTACGAGCAGTACTTC. As protein: CASSPPRTYEQYF.